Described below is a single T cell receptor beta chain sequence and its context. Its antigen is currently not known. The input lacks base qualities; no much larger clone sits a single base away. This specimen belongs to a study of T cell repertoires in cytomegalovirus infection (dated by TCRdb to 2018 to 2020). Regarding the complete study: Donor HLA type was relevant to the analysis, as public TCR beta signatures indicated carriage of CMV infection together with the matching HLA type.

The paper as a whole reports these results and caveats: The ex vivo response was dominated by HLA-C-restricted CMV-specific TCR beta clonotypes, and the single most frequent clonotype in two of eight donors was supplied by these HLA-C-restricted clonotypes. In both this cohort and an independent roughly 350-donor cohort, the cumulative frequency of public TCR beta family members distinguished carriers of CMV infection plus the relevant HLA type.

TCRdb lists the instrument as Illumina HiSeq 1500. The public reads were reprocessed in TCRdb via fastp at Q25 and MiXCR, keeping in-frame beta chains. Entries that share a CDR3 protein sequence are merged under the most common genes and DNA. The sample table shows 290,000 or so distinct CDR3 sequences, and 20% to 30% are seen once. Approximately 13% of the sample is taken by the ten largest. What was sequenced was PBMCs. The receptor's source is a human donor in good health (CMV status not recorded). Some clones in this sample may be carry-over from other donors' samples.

Here the CDR3 is given as CASSSAVADTEAFF. The bases read TGTGCCAGCAGTTCGGCCGTTGCCGACACTGAAGCTTTCTTT. The rearranged chain carries TRBV6-2 or TRBV6-3 and TRBJ1-1; no D gene is confidently identified. Based on the germline V gene, the CDR1 and CDR2 sequences are MNHEY and SVGEGT. Cut back by 4 bases and 3 bases, the V and J ends lie 12 bases apart. Reading from cysteine to phenylalanine, the CDR3 counts 14 amino acids. Only CDR3 DNA is held: 42 bases, read in frame from base 1.